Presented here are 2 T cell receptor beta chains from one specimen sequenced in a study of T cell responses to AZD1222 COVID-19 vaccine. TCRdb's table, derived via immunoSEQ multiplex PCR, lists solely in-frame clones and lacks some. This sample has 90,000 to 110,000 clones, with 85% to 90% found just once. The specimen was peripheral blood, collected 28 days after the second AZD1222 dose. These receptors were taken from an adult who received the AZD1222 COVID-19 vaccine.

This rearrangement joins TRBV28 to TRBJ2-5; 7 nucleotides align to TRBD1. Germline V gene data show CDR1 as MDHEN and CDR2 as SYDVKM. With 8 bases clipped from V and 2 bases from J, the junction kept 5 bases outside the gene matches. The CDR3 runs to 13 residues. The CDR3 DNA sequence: TGTGCCAGCGTAGACAGGGTTCAAGAGACCCAGTACTTC. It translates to CASVDRVQETQYF.

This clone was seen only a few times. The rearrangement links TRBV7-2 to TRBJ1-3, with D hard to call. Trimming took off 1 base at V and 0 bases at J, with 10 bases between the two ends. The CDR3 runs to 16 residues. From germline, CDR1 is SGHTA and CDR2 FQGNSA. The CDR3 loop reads CASSLGVRTSGNTIYF. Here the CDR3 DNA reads TGTGCCAGCAGCTTAGGAGTTAGGACCTCTGGAAACACCATATATTTT.